The TCR beta chain under discussion was sequenced for a study of blood T cell repertoires in COVID-19. Background on the study: There were acute and convalescent COVID-19 samples, and they came from the United States, Italy and Spain. T cells, B-cell-depleted T cells, or PBMCs supplied cDNA or gDNA.

Source study methods: Scientists estimated how many nucleated cells there were by amplifying reference gene primers. Here immunoSEQ multiplex PCR was the method, and the copy in TCRdb shows in-frame clones only, minus some. V and J calls and clone size follow that table, whereas D and trimming were derived from the DNA. The sample holds around 71,000 clones, 65% to 90% seen once. Sequencing input: peripheral blood. This receptor was identified in a man aged 25 to 45 with COVID-19, enrolled during active disease.

In DNA form, the CDR3 reads TGTGCCAGCAGCCGCAGTGGGACTTACTACGAGCAGTACTTC. It encodes CASSRSGTYYEQYF. The rearrangement uses TRBV11-2 and TRBJ2-7; maybe TRBD2 (6 bases). The V end lost 5 bases, the J end lost 3 bases, and 14 bases lay between the germline ends. CDR3 length: 14 amino acids. Germline lookup yields CDR1 SGHAT and CDR2 FQNNGV. Full variable domain (rest looked up from reference TRBV11-2 and TRBJ2-7): EAGVAQSPRYKIIEKRQSVAFWCNPISGHATLYWYQQILGQGPKLLIQFQNNGVVDDSQLPKDRFSAERLKGVDSTLKIQPAKLEDSAVYLCASSRSGTYYEQYFGPGTRLTVT.